The entry below describes one T cell receptor (beta chain). The antigen remains undetermined. CD45RO-CCR7+CD27+CD95- was the phenotype of naive CD8+ T cells. From germline, CDR1 is MDHEN and CDR2 SYDVKM. The CDR3 has 15 amino acids. This sample is part of a study of CXCR3-negative and CXCR3-positive naive CD8 T cells. Study results and caveats: Higher TRB CDR3 hydrophobicity marked CXCR3-positive naive cells relative to CXCR3-negative naive cells. Both naive subsets showed comparably high diversity, and memory CD8+ cells showed much lower diversity. Most assays used freshly isolated PBMCs, as cryopreservation partially reduced CXCR3.

Libraries of TRB cDNA were made by 5' RACE and carried UMIs. No DNA is given; TCRdb re-called the 5' RACE reads and lists each CDR3 protein once. This repertoire includes approximately 48,000 distinct CDR3 sequences. The specimen sequenced was naive CXCR3+ CD8+ T cells from blood. Subset: CD45RO-CCR7+CD27+CD95- naive CD8+ T cells expressing CXCR3 (TNR3+). The sequence was obtained from a human donor in good health. Some clones in this sample may be carry-over from other donors' samples. This chain joins TRBV28 and TRBJ2-1; as DNA is missing, the TRBD2 call by TCRdb cannot be tested. CDR3 residues: CASSSGTSGSYEQFF.